This T cell receptor beta chain appears in the sequencing data of a study of blood T cells in healthy people across ages. Remarks on this clonotype: Its antigen remains unidentified.

V lost 8 bases, J lost 9 bases, and 17 bases lay in between. Per the germline V gene, CDR1 is SEHNR and CDR2 is FQNEAQ (reference sequence). The CDR3 covers 14 residues. Points from the study as a whole: Whereas aged donors had fewer naive CD4+ cells, long-lived donors had more of them and higher diversity.

Combining a sample-barcoded 5' primer with a J-beta primer mix, a second PCR ran for about 7 to 11 cycles. Via MiXCR, TCRdb re-called the 5' RACE reads, giving one row per CDR3 protein. The sample consists of about 1.5 million distinct CDR3 sequences, roughly 45% of them appearing once. Sequencing was performed on blood. The gene calls are TRBV7-9 and TRBJ1-6; no reliable D call. This TCR derives from a woman between 18 and 29 years old in good health. Here the CDR3 reads CASGFQDGISPLHF. The DNA for the CDR3 is TGTGCCAGCGGATTTCAGGATGGGATTTCACCCCTCCACTTT.